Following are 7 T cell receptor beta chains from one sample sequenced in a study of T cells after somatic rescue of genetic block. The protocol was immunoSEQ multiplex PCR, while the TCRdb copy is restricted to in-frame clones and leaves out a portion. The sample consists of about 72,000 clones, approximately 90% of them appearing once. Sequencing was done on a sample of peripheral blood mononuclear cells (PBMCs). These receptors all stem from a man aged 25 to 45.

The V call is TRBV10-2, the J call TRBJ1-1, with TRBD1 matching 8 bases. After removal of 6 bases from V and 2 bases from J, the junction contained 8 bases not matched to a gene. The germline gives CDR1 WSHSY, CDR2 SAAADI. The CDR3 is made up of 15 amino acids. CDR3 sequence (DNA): TGCGCCAGCAGGGGGGGGGACAGGAAAAACACTGAAGCTTTCTTT. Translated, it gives CASRGGDRKNTEAFF.

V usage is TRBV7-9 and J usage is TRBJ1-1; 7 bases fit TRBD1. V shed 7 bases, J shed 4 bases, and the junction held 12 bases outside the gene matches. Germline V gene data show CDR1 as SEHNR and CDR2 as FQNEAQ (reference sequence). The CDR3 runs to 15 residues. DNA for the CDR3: TGTGCCAGCAAGAAGGACAGGCAGAACGGCACTGAAGCTTTCTTT. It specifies CASKKDRQNGTEAFF. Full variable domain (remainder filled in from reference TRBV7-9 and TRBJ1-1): DTGVSQNPRHKITKRGQNVTFRCDPISEHNRLYWYRQTLGQGPEFLTYFQNEAQLEKSRLLSDRFSAERPKGSFSTLEIQRTEQGDSAMYLCASKKDRQNGTEAFFGQGTRLTVV.

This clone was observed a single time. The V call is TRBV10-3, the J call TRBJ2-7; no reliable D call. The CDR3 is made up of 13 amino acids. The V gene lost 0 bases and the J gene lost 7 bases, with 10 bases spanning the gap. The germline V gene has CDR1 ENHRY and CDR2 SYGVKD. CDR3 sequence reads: CAISESLLWEQYF. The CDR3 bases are TGTGCCATCAGTGAGTCCCTATTATGGGAGCAGTACTTC.

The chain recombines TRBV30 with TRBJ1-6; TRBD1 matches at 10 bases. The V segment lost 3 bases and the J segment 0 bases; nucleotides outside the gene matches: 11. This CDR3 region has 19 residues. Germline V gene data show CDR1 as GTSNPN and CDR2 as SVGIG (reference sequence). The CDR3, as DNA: TGTGCCTGGAGCTTCCGGACAGGGGGTGCGGGCTCCTATAATTCACCCCTCCACTTT. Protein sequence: CAWSFRTGGAGSYNSPLHF.

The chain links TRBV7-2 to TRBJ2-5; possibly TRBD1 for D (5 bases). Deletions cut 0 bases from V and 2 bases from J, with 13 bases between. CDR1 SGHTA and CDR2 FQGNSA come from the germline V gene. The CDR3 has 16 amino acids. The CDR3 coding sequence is TGTGCCAGCAGCTTAGCGTCCCAGGGAATACAAGAGACCCAGTACTTC. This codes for CASSLASQGIQETQYF.

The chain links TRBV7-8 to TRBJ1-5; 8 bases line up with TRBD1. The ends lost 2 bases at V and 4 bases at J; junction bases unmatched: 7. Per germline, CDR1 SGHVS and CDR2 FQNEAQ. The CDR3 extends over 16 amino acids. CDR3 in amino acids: CASSLMAGGGNQPQHF. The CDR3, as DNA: TGTGCCAGCAGCTTAATGGCAGGGGGCGGGAATCAGCCCCAGCATTTT. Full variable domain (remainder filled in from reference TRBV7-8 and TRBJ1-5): GAGVSQSPRYKVAKRGQDVALRCDPISGHVSLFWYQQALGQGPEFLTYFQNEAQLDKSGLPSDRFFAERPEGSVSTLKIQRTQQEDSAVYLCASSLMAGGGNQPQHFGDGTRLSIL.

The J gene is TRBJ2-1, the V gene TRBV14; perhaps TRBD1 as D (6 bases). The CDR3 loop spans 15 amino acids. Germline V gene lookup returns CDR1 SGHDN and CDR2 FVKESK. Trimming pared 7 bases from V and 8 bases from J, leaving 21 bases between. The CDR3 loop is CASTPGQGTFDEQFF. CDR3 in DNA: TGTGCCAGCACCCCCGGTCAGGGGACGTTCGATGAGCAGTTCTTC.